This T cell receptor beta chain was sequenced in a study of T-cell memory formation after mild COVID-19 (dated by TCRdb to the early 2020s). Broadly, across the study: Most TCR sequence clusters were specific to one of the two donors. T-cell clones expanding and contracting after mild COVID-19 in two donors were tracked by longitudinal TCRalpha and TCRbeta repertoire sequencing. Two young, previously healthy adult volunteers made up the cohort, one male and one female. What the authors observed across the whole study: Contracting CD4+ clones were found mainly in CM and EM memory subsets, while CD8+ clones were enriched in EMRA. SARS-CoV-2 specificity of the second-wave clones peaking on day 37 was not confirmed. Only a couple of mild cases were covered by the study, and larger cohorts that include severe cases with pre-infection samples were considered necessary. Balanced CD4/CD8 phenotypes were observed for clones contracting from day 15 to 85, whereas a bias towards CD4+ was observed for a second wave of clones expanding from day 15 to 37. Some responding clones were detected in pre-infection memory, which suggested that pre-existing cross-reactive memory T cells had joined the SARS-CoV-2 response.

Of note for this clonotype: Its target antigen remains unknown. The conserved phenylalanine or tryptophan normally closing the CDR3 is absent here, so this likely arose from a read error.

Data came from an Illumina NovaSeq 6000. TCRalpha and TCRbeta cDNA libraries were constructed by 5'RACE with constant-segment primers, with sample barcodes and unique molecular identifiers being introduced. Trizol reagent was used to extract RNA from every sample. Libraries were amplified in two PCR steps, with a second sample barcode and Illumina TruSeq adapters added in the second step. The libraries were sequenced on an Illumina NovaSeq using 2 x 150 bp paired-end reads. In the authors' own workflow: Demultiplexing of reads and collapsing into UMI-guided consensus sequences were performed with migec v1.2.7. Using mixcr v2.1.11, UMI consensuses were aligned to TRA and TRB V and J templates and then assembled into clonotypes. Expanded or contracted clonotypes were those called significant by both edgeR and NoisET, with noise models trained on biological replicates. For edgeR calls, the cutoffs were a false discovery rate-adjusted p below 0.01 and a log2 fold-change threshold of 1. As an exploratory analysis of dynamics, PCA with hierarchical clustering was applied to max-normalized trajectories of the 1000 most abundant clonotypes. Each responding clone was given a CD4 or CD8 phenotype based on the CD4+ and CD8+ repertoires, which had been sequenced separately. TCRdb handled the public reads itself, with Q25 trimming in fastp and clone calling in MiXCR, and kept productive beta chains. For every CDR3 protein sequence, its rows merge into one entry that carries the most common genes and DNA. TCRdb assigned the V and J calls; the authors' analysis was not used. The sample data list around 250,000 distinct CDR3 sequences, and approximately 9% of these were observed just once. The top ten constitute roughly a fifth of the sample.

Ficoll-Paque density gradient centrifugation was used to isolate PBMCs. From a lookup of the germline V gene, CDR1 and CDR2 are SGHRS and YFSETQ. V lost 0 bases and J lost 2 bases; the stretch between them is 7 bases long. The CDR3 spans 14 residues, counting both ends. The only DNA kept is the CDR3, 42 bases in frame from the first base. The receptor was isolated from a young man who had mild COVID-19 (a few samples of this study predate the infection). The sample titles of this study are shuffled in the database, so cell type and time point are left out; the donor was told from shared clones. The sequencing sample was made of PBMCs or a T cell subset sorted from them (not recorded which). The receptor chain draws on TRBV5-1 and TRBJ2-3, with the D segment identity uncertain. The sequence in DNA is TGCGCCAGCAGCTTGGGACGGACCACAGATACGCAGTATCTT. Translated, this is CASSLGRTTDTQYL.